This T cell receptor beta chain was captured in a study of CD8+ T cells in alopecia areata. Study results and limitations: TCR sharing was clearer in mice than between patients, perhaps partly owing to patient HLA diversity.

On this clone itself: Its target is unknown.

Lesional scalp tissue (obtained by punch biopsy) and peripheral blood were collected from alopecia areata patients. Reverse transcribed after extraction, RNA yielded cDNA as the sequencing template. The data were produced by immunoSEQ multiplex PCR, yet TCRdb's version contains in-frame clones alone and is incomplete. The table has some 14,000 clones, about 60% seen once. The germline gives CDR1 SNHLY, CDR2 FYNNEI. The CDR3 is 11 residues long. Trimming cost V 6 bases and J 12 bases, with 12 bases left between them. The chain carries TRBV2 and TRBJ2-1; the D gene is possibly TRBD1 (6 bases). This sample comprised skin, obtained at week 0. This receptor was identified in a human donor with alopecia areata. CDR3 sequence reads: CASSRGGLQFF. CDR3 nucleotides: TGTGCCAGCAGCCGAGGGGGATTGCAGTTCTTC. Full variable domain (outside the CDR3, taken from reference TRBV2 and TRBJ2-1): EPEVTQTPSHQVTQMGQEVILRCVPISNHLYFYWYRQILGQKVEFLVSFYNNEISEKSEIFDDQFSVERPDGSNFTLKIRSTKLEDSAMYFCASSRGGLQFFGPGTRLTVL.